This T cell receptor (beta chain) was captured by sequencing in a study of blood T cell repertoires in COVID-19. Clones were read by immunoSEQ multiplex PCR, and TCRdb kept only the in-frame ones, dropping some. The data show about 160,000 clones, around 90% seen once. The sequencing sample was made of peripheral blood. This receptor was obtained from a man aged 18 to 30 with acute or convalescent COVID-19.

The chain's CDR3 is CASSSLGQGEGTQYF. CDR3 in DNA: TGTGCCAGCAGTTCGCTGGGACAGGGGGAAGGTACGCAGTATTTT. This chain links TRBV6-6 with TRBJ2-3, with TRBD1 identical over 11 bases. The ends lost 4 bases at V and 8 bases at J; junction bases unmatched: 8. The CDR3 runs 15 residues. CDR1 is MNHNY, CDR2 SVGAGI, per germline (reference sequence).